The clone carrying this T cell receptor (beta chain) was counted only a few times. Its cognate antigen is unknown. Documented time point: late sampling 161 to 241 days after vaccination in three convalescent patients. The treatment: 10-day PBMC culture with coronavirus spike peptide pools or control peptides (ViraFEST assay). The source of the sample is a study of vaccination and CD4 T cells after COVID-19. On the study more broadly: Investigators took post-vaccine samples a median about 65 days after dose two, within a range of 14 to 241.

Scientists ran DNA taken from cultured CD4+ T cells through the Oncomine TCR Beta short-read assay for sequencing. TCRdb itself ran the PCR reads through MiXCR, one entry per CDR3 protein. The sample includes about 23,000 distinct CDR3 sequences, 30% to 35% of them seen just once. Notes on the study in general: Researchers looked at relatively few convalescent patients and had no early post-infection timepoints.

V was clipped by 6 bases and J by 2 bases, with 10 bases between them. Per germline, CDR1 SGHTA and CDR2 FQGNSA. CDR3 length: 13 residues. Sequenced here: CD4+ T cells from blood, cultured in vitro, sampled about 7 months after SARS-CoV-2 vaccination. This chain links TRBV7-2 with TRBJ1-2, with D possibly matching TRBD1 (6 bases). This receptor was identified in a human donor who had recovered from COVID-19. CDR3 in DNA: TGTGCCAGCAGACTCACAGGGAACTATGGCTACACCTTC. Translation: CASRLTGNYGYTF.